The following is a T cell receptor beta chain sequence with its context. What it binds is unknown. The CDR3 length is 12 residues. With 3 bases removed from V and 8 bases from J, the gap between germline ends came to 8 bases. Germline CDR1 SGHRS, CDR2 YFSETQ. These data come from a study of OX40 agonist ivuxolimab in advanced cancers. Findings of the study overall: By week 6 at 0.1 to 3.0 mg/kg, blood CD4+ and CD8+ T cells had expanded clonally.

Profiled with immunoSEQ multiplex PCR; TCRdb holds only in-frame clones, not every one. The table includes some 17,000 clones, approximately 77% detected once. Exclusion applied to patients with autoimmune disease history or systemic immunosuppression. This chain connects TRBV5-1 to TRBJ1-4; tentative D call: TRBD1 (5 bases). The sequenced sample was CD4+ or CD8+ T cells sorted from blood, obtained in a trial of the OX40 agonist ivuxolimab. The sequence was obtained from an adult with an advanced solid tumor such as melanoma, head and neck, liver or kidney cancer. The CDR3 protein is CASSSGDEKLFF. DNA for the CDR3: TGCGCCAGCAGCTCGGGGGACGAAAAACTGTTTTTT.